The present entry profiles one T cell receptor (beta chain) with its context. The data were obtained in a study of blood T cell repertoires in COVID-19. Clones were read by immunoSEQ multiplex PCR, and TCRdb kept only the in-frame ones, dropping some. The sample holds approximately 130,000 clones; around 86% are singletons and the top ten take over 15%. The CDR3 is made up of 13 amino acids. Germline assignment: CDR1 SNHLY and CDR2 FYNNEI. Between the trimmed V and J ends, which lost 4 bases and 7 bases, there was a span of 11 bases. The genes are TRBV2 and TRBJ1-5; D uncertain. The TCR was taken from a man aged 30 to 45 who had recovered from COVID-19. Sequences were obtained from PBMCs or T cells enriched from blood (not recorded which). CDR3 region: CASSVANGQPQHF. CDR3 sequence (DNA): TGTGCCAGCAGTGTTGCGAACGGGCAGCCCCAGCATTTT.